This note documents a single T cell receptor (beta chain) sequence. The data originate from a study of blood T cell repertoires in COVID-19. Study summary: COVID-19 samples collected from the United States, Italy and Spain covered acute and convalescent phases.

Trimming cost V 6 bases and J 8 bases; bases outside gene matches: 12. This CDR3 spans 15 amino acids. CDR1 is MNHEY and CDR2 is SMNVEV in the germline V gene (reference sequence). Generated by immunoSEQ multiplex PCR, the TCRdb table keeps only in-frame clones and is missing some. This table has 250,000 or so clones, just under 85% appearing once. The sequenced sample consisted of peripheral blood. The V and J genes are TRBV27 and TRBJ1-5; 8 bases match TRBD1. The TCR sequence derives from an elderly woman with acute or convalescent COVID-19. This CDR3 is CASSNSWTGREPQHF. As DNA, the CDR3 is TGTGCCAGCAGCAATTCCTGGACAGGGCGAGAGCCCCAGCATTTT.